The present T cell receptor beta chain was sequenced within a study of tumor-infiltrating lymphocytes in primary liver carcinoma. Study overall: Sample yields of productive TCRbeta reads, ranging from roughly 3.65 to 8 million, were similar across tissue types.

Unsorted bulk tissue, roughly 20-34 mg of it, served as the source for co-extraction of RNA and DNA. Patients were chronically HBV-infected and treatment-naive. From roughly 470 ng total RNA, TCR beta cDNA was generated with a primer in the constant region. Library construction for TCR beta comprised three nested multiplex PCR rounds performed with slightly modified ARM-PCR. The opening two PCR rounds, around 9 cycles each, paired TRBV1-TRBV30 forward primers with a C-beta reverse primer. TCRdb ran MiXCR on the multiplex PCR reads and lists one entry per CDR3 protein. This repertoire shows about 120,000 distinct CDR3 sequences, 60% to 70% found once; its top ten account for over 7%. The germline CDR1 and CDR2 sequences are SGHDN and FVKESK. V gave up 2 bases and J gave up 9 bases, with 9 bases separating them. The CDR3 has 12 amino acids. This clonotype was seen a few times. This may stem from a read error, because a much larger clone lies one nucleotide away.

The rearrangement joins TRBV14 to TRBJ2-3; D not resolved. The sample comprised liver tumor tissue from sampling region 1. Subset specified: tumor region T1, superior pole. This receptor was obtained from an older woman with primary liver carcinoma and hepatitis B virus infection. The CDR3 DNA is TGTGCCAGCAGCCAACCGGCTAGGACGCAGTATTTT. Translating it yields CASSQPARTQYF.